This is a list of T cell receptor beta chains from one sample in a study of blood T cell repertoires in COVID-19. Generated by immunoSEQ multiplex PCR, the TCRdb table keeps only in-frame clones and is missing some. The sample yields 250,000 or so clones, approximately 90% seen once. The sequenced material came from PBMCs or T cells enriched from blood (not recorded which). Every receptor here comes from a man in his forties who had recovered from COVID-19. CDR3s include the opening cysteine and the closing phenylalanine or tryptophan. The order of the fields is clone size, V gene, CDR3 length, J gene, CDR3 protein. Expanded clones are given a class, and other clones once, few, many or no size at all.

abundance: .; v_gene: TRBV12-2; len: 15; j_gene: TRBJ1-1; CDR3aa: CASRLICRGRYEAFF
abundance: .; v_gene: TRBV27; len: 15; j_gene: TRBJ2-7; CDR3aa: CASSSTGNLIYEQYF
abundance: .; v_gene: TRBV7-2; len: 15; j_gene: TRBJ1-5; CDR3aa: CASSPTRGHDQPQHF
abundance: .; v_gene: TRBV28; len: 15; j_gene: TRBJ2-7; CDR3aa: CASPPSGQPTYEQYF
abundance: .; v_gene: TRBV10-3; len: 13; j_gene: TRBJ1-5; CDR3aa: CAISDQDNQPQHF
abundance: .; v_gene: TRBV29-1; len: 14; j_gene: TRBJ1-2; CDR3aa: CSVAPAGPFRGYTF
abundance: .; v_gene: TRBV10-2; len: 14; j_gene: TRBJ2-1; CDR3aa: CASTVAGGYNEQFF
abundance: .; v_gene: TRBV9; len: 12; j_gene: TRBJ1-2; CDR3aa: CASSQGGYGYTF
abundance: .; v_gene: TRBV19; len: 13; j_gene: TRBJ1-1; CDR3aa: CASSNIMNTEAFF
abundance: .; v_gene: TRBV19; len: 12; j_gene: TRBJ1-1; CDR3aa: CASSERNTEAFF
abundance: .; v_gene: TRBV29-1; len: 18; j_gene: TRBJ2-3; CDR3aa: CSVHKGSGGTGSTDTQYF
abundance: .; v_gene: TRBV5-1; len: 16; j_gene: TRBJ2-5; CDR3aa: CASSLGLDRARETQYF
abundance: .; v_gene: TRBV6-6; len: 13; j_gene: TRBJ1-4; CDR3aa: CASSRQGNEKLFF
abundance: .; v_gene: TRBV6-2/TRBV6-3; len: 14; j_gene: TRBJ2-5; CDR3aa: CASSRGGVRETQYF
abundance: .; v_gene: TRBV2; len: 15; j_gene: TRBJ1-6; CDR3aa: CASSEGGRGVVPLHF
abundance: .; v_gene: TRBV9; len: 15; j_gene: TRBJ2-2; CDR3aa: CASSVRGDETGELFF
abundance: once; v_gene: TRBV12-3/TRBV12-4; len: 13; j_gene: TRBJ1-2; CDR3aa: CASSLFGDYGYTF
abundance: once; v_gene: TRBV28; len: 11; j_gene: TRBJ2-7; CDR3aa: CASTDRVEQYF
abundance: .; v_gene: TRBV9; len: 15; j_gene: TRBJ1-5; CDR3aa: CASSAGWGLGQPQHF
abundance: .; v_gene: TRBV4-2; len: 15; j_gene: TRBJ2-7; CDR3aa: CASSQGLAGVSEQYF
abundance: .; v_gene: TRBV2; len: 15; j_gene: TRBJ1-4; CDR3aa: CASSEQGQGHEKLFF
abundance: .; v_gene: TRBV4-2; len: 16; j_gene: TRBJ1-3; CDR3aa: CASSPPDRGSGNTIYF
abundance: .; v_gene: TRBV6-4; len: 14; j_gene: TRBJ2-7; CDR3aa: CASSVSGNSYEQYF
abundance: .; v_gene: TRBV5-4; len: 14; j_gene: TRBJ1-6; CDR3aa: CASSLGRVDSPLHF
abundance: .; v_gene: TRBV4-1; len: 15; j_gene: TRBJ1-4; CDR3aa: CASSQVTAGREKLFF
abundance: few; v_gene: TRBV20-1; len: 11; j_gene: TRBJ2-7; CDR3aa: CAIAGDYEQYF
abundance: .; v_gene: TRBV5-3; len: 14; j_gene: TRBJ2-7; CDR3aa: CARSLVGQFYEQYF
abundance: .; v_gene: TRBV5-1; len: 15; j_gene: TRBJ1-1; CDR3aa: CASSENTQGNTEAFF
abundance: .; v_gene: TRBV7-2; len: 16; j_gene: TRBJ1-2; CDR3aa: CASSLVAGSYNYGYTF
abundance: once; v_gene: TRBV25-1; len: 15; j_gene: TRBJ1-6; CDR3aa: CASTKGVRRDSPLHF
abundance: .; v_gene: TRBV4-1; len: 14; j_gene: TRBJ2-7; CDR3aa: CASSQEYQRYEQYF
abundance: .; v_gene: TRBV9; len: 18; j_gene: TRBJ1-4; CDR3aa: CASSEGQDGFGTNEKLFF
abundance: .; v_gene: TRBV4-3; len: 14; j_gene: TRBJ1-4; CDR3aa: CASSQDSGGEKLFF
abundance: .; v_gene: TRBV7-8; len: 15; j_gene: TRBJ1-2; CDR3aa: CASSLGADRAYGYTF
abundance: .; v_gene: TRBV7-3; len: 12; j_gene: TRBJ1-1; CDR3aa: CASSRDTGAAFF
abundance: .; v_gene: TRBV12-5; len: 15; j_gene: TRBJ2-1; CDR3aa: CASGLNQRGENEQFF
abundance: .; v_gene: TRBV15; len: 14; j_gene: TRBJ2-7; CDR3aa: CATSSRTGPYEQYF
abundance: .; v_gene: TRBV3-1/TRBV3-2; len: 13; j_gene: TRBJ2-7; CDR3aa: CASSQITGGLLLF
abundance: once; v_gene: TRBV18; len: 14; j_gene: TRBJ1-1; CDR3aa: CASSPGQAGTEAFF
abundance: .; v_gene: TRBV4-1; len: 15; j_gene: TRBJ2-5; CDR3aa: CASSQPGQGAETQYF
abundance: once; v_gene: TRBV5-1; len: 12; j_gene: TRBJ1-4; CDR3aa: CASRDGDEKLFF
abundance: .; v_gene: TRBV2; len: 14; j_gene: TRBJ1-1; CDR3aa: CASTPDREGTEAFF
abundance: .; v_gene: TRBV28; len: 14; j_gene: TRBJ1-3; CDR3aa: CASSSGQPGNTIYF
abundance: .; v_gene: TRBV29-1; len: 15; j_gene: TRBJ1-3; CDR3aa: CSVEGTGGPGNTIYF
abundance: once; v_gene: TRBV10-3; len: 13; j_gene: TRBJ2-7; CDR3aa: CAISGDRGAEQYF